Below are 5 T cell receptor beta chains sequenced from a single sample in a study of PD-1 blockade in classical Hodgkin lymphoma. The method was immunoSEQ multiplex PCR; TCRdb's version includes in-frame clones alone and lacks a portion of them. The repertoire holds tens of thousands of clones, less than 85% seen once, with roughly 22% in the top ten. Following autologous stem cell transplantation, relapse occurred in every patient, and exposure to brentuximab vedotin varied. The starting material was peripheral blood mononuclear cells (PBMCs), obtained before the second cycle of nivolumab. Receptors originate from a human donor with classical Hodgkin lymphoma.

J is TRBJ2-3 and V is TRBV6-1; 7 positions agree with TRBD1. Germline-derived CDR1 and CDR2 are MNHNS and SASEGT. The V segment lost 8 bases and the J segment 4 bases; nucleotides outside the gene matches: 9. This CDR3 is 14 amino acids long. The CDR3 DNA is TGTGCCAGCTACACAGGGGTTGGTCCAGATACGCAGTATTTT. Its translation: CASYTGVGPDTQYF.

The V gene is TRBV6-1, the J gene TRBJ1-4; D gene unclear. CDR1 and CDR2 from the germline V gene are MNHNS and SASEGT. V lost 11 bases to trimming and J lost 1 base, with 5 bases between them. The CDR3 is 11 amino acids. CDR3 bases: TGTGCCGGGCGAACTAATGAAAAACTGTTTTTT. Protein: CAGRTNEKLFF.

The chain has TRBV19 and TRBJ1-5; 8 nucleotides agree with TRBD1. Unmatched junction bases numbered 1, after V lost 7 bases and J lost 2 bases. The CDR3 sequence is 13 residues long. From germline, CDR1 is LNHDA and CDR2 SQIVND (reference sequence). CDR3 bases: TGTGCCAGTAAGGACAGGGGCAATCAGCCCCAGCATTTT. As protein: CASKDRGNQPQHF.

In nucleotides, the CDR3 is TGCGCCAGCAGCTTGGTGGCGGCTACCTCAACTAATGAAAAACTGTTTTTT. Its protein is CASSLVAATSTNEKLFF. This chain connects TRBV5-1 to TRBJ1-4; D uncertain. This CDR3 spans 17 amino acids. From germline, CDR1 is SGHRS and CDR2 YFSETQ. V was shortened by 0 bases and J by 0 bases, with 12 bases between the two germline ends. Complete variable domain (other parts from reference TRBV5-1 and TRBJ1-4): KAGVTQTPRYLIKTRGQQVTLSCSPISGHRSVSWYQQTPGQGLQFLFEYFSETQRNKGNFPGRFSGRQFSNSRSEMNVSTLELGDSALYLCASSLVAATSTNEKLFFGSGTQLSVL.

J is TRBJ1-2 and V is TRBV7-8; D unclear. The CDR3 runs 13 residues. The V end was cut by 4 bases, the J end by 4 bases, with 10 bases between. Germline loops: CDR1 SGHVS, CDR2 FQNEAQ. The CDR3 here is CASSSYPSYGYTF. CDR3 sequence (DNA): TGTGCCAGCAGCTCCTACCCCAGCTATGGCTACACCTTC.